These 5 T cell receptor beta chains were all obtained from the same sample, sequenced in a study of T cell responses to AZD1222 COVID-19 vaccine. Sequencing used immunoSEQ multiplex PCR; TCRdb keeps in-frame clones, though not all of them. The sample gives around 130,000 clones, roughly 90% of which show up once; 1.1% is in the top ten. The material sequenced was peripheral blood, taken 28 days after the second AZD1222 dose. These receptors were taken from an adult who received the AZD1222 COVID-19 vaccine.

CDR3 sequence: CASGREGNTQYF. For the CDR3, the DNA is TGTGCCAGCGGAAGGGAAGGAAATACGCAGTATTTT. The rearrangement joins TRBV2 to TRBJ2-3; D remains unclear. The CDR3 is 12 amino acids. V was trimmed by 8 bases and J by 7 bases, leaving 13 bases between them. Germline CDR1 is SNHLY and CDR2 is FYNNEI.

This clone has a handful of counts. The chain is built from TRBV4-1 and TRBJ2-1; D is unclear. V lost 3 bases, J lost 1 base, and 7 bases lay in between. The germline gives CDR1 MGHRA, CDR2 YSYEKL. The CDR3 totals 14 residues. In nucleotides, the CDR3 is TGCGCCAGCAGCCATCCAGGTTCCTACAATGAGCAGTTCTTC. Its protein product is CASSHPGSYNEQFF.

Worth noting for this clone: Other DNA sequences in this sample translate to the same CDR3. V gene TRBV30 combines with J gene TRBJ2-3; D gene ambiguous. Germline V gives CDR1 GTSNPN, CDR2 SVGIG (reference sequence). Trimming cost V 0 bases and J 5 bases, with 3 bases left between them. The CDR3 loop spans 11 amino acids. Here the CDR3 DNA reads TGTGCCTGGAGTGTAGGAGATACGCAGTATTTT. Translating gives CAWSVGDTQYF.

This clone has just one count. J is TRBJ1-4 and V is TRBV29-1; no reliable D call. Germline CDR1 and CDR2: SQVTM and ANQGSEA. Trimming stripped 7 bases from V and 8 bases from J, with 14 bases between. The CDR3 covers 12 residues. The CDR3 protein is CSARAGGEKLFF. DNA for the CDR3: TGCAGCGCGCGGGCAGGCGGAGAAAAACTGTTTTTT.

The rearrangement joins TRBV19 to TRBJ1-2; 9 bases fit TRBD1. Germline assignment: CDR1 LNHDA and CDR2 SQIVND (reference sequence). This CDR3 region has 15 residues. Germline trimming cut 5 bases from V and 7 bases from J; bases unmatched to any gene: 11. As DNA, the CDR3 is TGTGCCAGTAGTGTCCCGGGACAGGGATTTGGTGGCTACACCTTC. It yields the protein CASSVPGQGFGGYTF.